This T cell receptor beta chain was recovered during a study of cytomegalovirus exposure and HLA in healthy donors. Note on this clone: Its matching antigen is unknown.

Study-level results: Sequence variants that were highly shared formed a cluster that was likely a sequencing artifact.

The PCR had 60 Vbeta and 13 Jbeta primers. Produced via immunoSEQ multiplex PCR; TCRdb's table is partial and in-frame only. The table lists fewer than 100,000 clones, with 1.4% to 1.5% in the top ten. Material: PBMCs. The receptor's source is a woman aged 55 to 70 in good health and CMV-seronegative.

This chain's CDR3 is CASSLGGQETQYF. CDR3 DNA sequence: TGTGCCAGCAGTTTAGGAGGGCAAGAGACCCAGTACTTC. The chain combines TRBV28 with TRBJ2-5; D perhaps matches TRBD2 (6 bases). Germline V gives CDR1 MDHEN, CDR2 SYDVKM. The CDR3 has 13 amino acids. Trimming took off 2 bases at V and 2 bases at J, with 6 bases between the two ends. The full variable domain, its missing parts supplied by reference TRBV28 and TRBJ2-5, is DVKVTQSSRYLVKRTGEKVFLECVQDMDHENMFWYRQDPGLGLRLIYFSYDVKMKEKGDIPEGYSVSREKKERFSLILESASTNQTSMYLCASSLGGQETQYFGPGTRLLVL.